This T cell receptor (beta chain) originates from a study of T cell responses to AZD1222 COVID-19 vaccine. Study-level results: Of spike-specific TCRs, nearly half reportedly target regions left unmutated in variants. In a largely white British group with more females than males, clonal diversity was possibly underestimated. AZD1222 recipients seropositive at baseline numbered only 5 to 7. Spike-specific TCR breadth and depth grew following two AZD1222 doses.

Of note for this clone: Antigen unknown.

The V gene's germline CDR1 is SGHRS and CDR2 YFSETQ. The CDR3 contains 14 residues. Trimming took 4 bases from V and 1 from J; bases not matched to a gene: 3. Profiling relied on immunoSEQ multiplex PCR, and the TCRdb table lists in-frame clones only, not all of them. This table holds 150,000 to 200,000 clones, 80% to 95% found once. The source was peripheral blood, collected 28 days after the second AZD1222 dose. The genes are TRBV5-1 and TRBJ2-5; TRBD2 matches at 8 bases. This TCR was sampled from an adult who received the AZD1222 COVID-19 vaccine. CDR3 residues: CASSRGGIQETQYF. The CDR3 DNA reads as TGCGCCAGCAGCCGGGGGGGAATCCAAGAGACCCAGTACTTC. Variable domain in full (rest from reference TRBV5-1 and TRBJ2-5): KAGVTQTPRYLIKTRGQQVTLSCSPISGHRSVSWYQQTPGQGLQFLFEYFSETQRNKGNFPGRFSGRQFSNSRSEMNVSTLELGDSALYLCASSRGGIQETQYFGPGTRLLVL.